This T cell receptor (beta chain) came from a study of CD8+ T cells in alopecia areata. Overall study: At a dose of 5 to 10 mg twice daily, oral tofacitinib was given to treated patients.

Indicated treatment: oral pan-JAK inhibitor, 5-10 mg twice daily. RNA extraction was followed by reverse transcription into cDNA, which acted as the sequencing template. TCRdb's table, derived via immunoSEQ multiplex PCR, lists solely in-frame clones and lacks some. Here the sample spans approximately 220,000 clones, around two fifths being singletons. Germline CDR1 DFQATT, CDR2 SNEGSKA (reference sequence). This CDR3 comprises 11 residues. The germline V and J ends were trimmed by 6 bases and 7 bases, with 13 bases remaining between them. Overall study results and limits: Many expanded lesional clones persisted in scalp and blood during tofacitinib.

A note on this clone: Its specificity is not known.

This specimen consisted of CD4+ T cells sorted from blood, obtained at week 34, from a patient treated with tofacitinib. The source of this sequence is a human donor with alopecia areata. The chain uses TRBV20-1 and TRBJ2-7; D perhaps matches TRBD1 (5 bases). The DNA of the CDR3 is TGCAGTGCCTCAGGGCCACGGGAGCAGTACTTC. Translation gives CSASGPREQYF.